A single sample is the source of the 18 T cell receptor beta chains below, sequenced in a study of patients and donors after allogeneic stem cell transplantation (TCRdb year 2020). The method behind the library was RT-PCR. Sequencing was carried out with a NextSeq 550. TCRdb's own reprocessing of the public reads used fastp at Q25 and MiXCR and kept productive beta chains. Rows matching on CDR3 protein sequence are summarized as one entry with the most common DNA and genes. Counted in this sample were about 960,000 distinct CDR3 sequences; under 20% of them appeared once. Around 5.5% of the sample rests with the top ten. Sequences were obtained from blood, either unsorted or a sorted T cell fraction (not recorded which). These receptors were taken from a human donor who was either an allogeneic HSCT recipient or a stem cell or donor lymphocyte infusion donor (not recorded which). It is not recorded whose cells these are; they may come from a transplant donor.

This clonotype occurred a few times. The chain carries TRBV25-1 and TRBJ1-2, with D unresolved. Looked up from germline, CDR1 is MGHDK and CDR2 is SYGVNS. The CDR3 has 14 residues. Trimming cost V 4 bases and J 8 bases, with 17 bases left between them. The CDR3 DNA is TGTGCCAGCAGTGGGACGGTGGGTCTGCGGGGCTACACCTTC. Translated, it gives CASSGTVGLRGYTF.

This clonotype has just a few counts. The chain links TRBV20-1 to TRBJ1-1; D perhaps matches TRBD1 (6 bases). The CDR3 loop spans 14 amino acids. V lost 3 bases to trimming and J lost 4 bases, with 15 bases between them. Germline V gene sequence: CDR1 DFQATT, CDR2 SNEGSKA (reference sequence). CDR3 bases: TGCAGTGCTAGGACACCGGGGGCAGCCACTGAAGCTTTCTTT. This sequence encodes CSARTPGAATEAFF.

The chain couples TRBV5-1 to TRBJ1-4; TRBD1 is a possible D gene (5 bases). CDR3 length: 15 residues. Germline assignment: CDR1 SGHRS and CDR2 YFSETQ. V was shortened by 3 bases and J by 8 bases, with 17 bases between the two germline ends. CDR3 nucleotides: TGCGCCAGCAGCTCAGAGGGGATTTTTAGCGAAAAACTGTTTTTT. Protein: CASSSEGIFSEKLFF.

The rearrangement links TRBV12-3 or TRBV12-4 to TRBJ2-2, with D tentatively TRBD2 (5 bases). The V gene lost 0 bases and the J gene lost 6 bases, with 11 bases spanning the gap. CDR3 length: 15 residues. The CDR3 sequence: CASSLALAVSGELFF. Here the CDR3 DNA reads TGTGCCAGCAGTTTAGCGCTAGCCGTATCCGGGGAGCTGTTTTTT.

This clonotype was seen a handful of times. The CDR3 spells CASRKASGHTGELFF. The CDR3 region has the DNA TGTGCCAGCAGGAAAGCTAGCGGGCATACCGGGGAGCTGTTTTTT. The V and J genes are TRBV27 and TRBJ2-2; 8 nucleotides agree with TRBD2. CDR1 is MNHEY and CDR2 is SMNVEV in the germline V gene (reference sequence). With V trimmed by 6 bases and J by 5 bases, 8 bases remained unmatched. There are 15 residues in the CDR3.

This clonotype was detected only a few times. This sequence joins TRBV12-3 or TRBV12-4 and TRBJ2-5; perhaps D is TRBD1 or TRBD2 (6 bases each). V shed 7 bases and J shed 4 bases, with 16 bases lying between them. CDR3 size: 14 residues. This chain's CDR3 is CASTLGGRSETQYF. The DNA of the CDR3 is TGTGCCAGCACCCTTGGGGGGCGGTCAGAGACCCAGTACTTC.

This clonotype was seen a few times. This chain connects TRBV6-1 to TRBJ1-6; maybe TRBD1 (6 bases). The ends were cut back, 5 bases at V and 8 bases at J, with 13 bases in the middle. The length of the CDR3 is 14 residues. Germline V lookup: CDR1 MNHNS, CDR2 SASEGT. The CDR3 DNA is TGTGCCAGCAGTATCGGGGGGCCGGATTCACCCCTCCACTTT. This encodes CASSIGGPDSPLHF.

This clonotype was detected only a few times. The chain recombines TRBV28 with TRBJ1-3, with TRBD1 as a possible D gene (5 bases). CDR3 length: 15 residues. Trimming took 8 bases from V and 1 from J, leaving 15 bases between them. The V gene's germline CDR1 is MDHEN and CDR2 SYDVKM. The CDR3 here is CASLFEGRSGNTIYF. In nucleotides, the CDR3 is TGTGCCAGCTTGTTCGAGGGGAGGTCTGGAAACACCATATATTTT.

In its sample, this clonotype was seen a few times. The V gene is TRBV7-3, the J gene TRBJ2-3, with 12 bases identical to TRBD2. The CDR3 consists of 17 residues. V was clipped by 5 bases and J by 3 bases; unmatched bases: 9. Germline V CDR1 and CDR2: SGHTA, FQGTGA. CDR3 bases: TGTGCCAGCAGCCCTTGGACTAGCGGGAAGCGGACAGATACGCAGTATTTT. It translates to CASSPWTSGKRTDTQYF.

In its sample, this clonotype was seen a few times. The J gene is TRBJ2-1, the V gene TRBV29-1, with 8 bases matching TRBD2. The germline CDR1 and CDR2 sequences are SQVTM and ANQGSEA. V was pared by 3 bases and J by 7 bases, with 11 bases of the junction left unmatched. The CDR3 runs to 15 residues. This CDR3 reads CSVDGLAGLINEQFF. The CDR3, as DNA: TGCAGCGTTGATGGTCTAGCGGGCCTCATTAATGAGCAGTTCTTC.

The chain links TRBV9 to TRBJ2-1; TRBD2 agrees at 14 bases. From germline, CDR1 is SGDLS and CDR2 YYNGEE. The CDR3 covers 19 residues. V was clipped by 4 bases and J by 0 bases; unmatched bases: 9. Here the CDR3 reads CASSPRTSGGTSSYNEQFF. The CDR3 DNA reads TGTGCCAGCAGCCCACGGACTAGCGGGGGGACGAGCTCCTACAATGAGCAGTTCTTC.

This clonotype was observed a handful of times. The rearrangement joins TRBV12-3 or TRBV12-4 to TRBJ1-5, with TRBD1 identical over 9 bases. V was clipped by 6 bases and J by 7 bases; unmatched bases: 10. This CDR3 is built from 15 residues. The CDR3 loop is CASRRGTGMGQPQHF. CDR3 DNA: TGTGCCAGCAGGCGCGGGACAGGGATGGGACAGCCCCAGCATTTT.

The CDR3 DNA reads TGCGCCAGCAGCTTAGTTGTGACAGGGAGTAACGAGCAGTACTTC. Encoded protein: CASSLVVTGSNEQYF. The chain links TRBV5-1 to TRBJ2-7, with 7 nucleotides matching TRBD1. The germline CDR1 and CDR2 sequences are SGHRS and YFSETQ. V gave up 2 bases and J gave up 5 bases; unmatched junction bases: 10. This CDR3 comprises 15 residues.

This clonotype has at least ten counts. This chain uses TRBV12-3 or TRBV12-4 with TRBJ2-2, with 11 bases identical to TRBD1. The V segment lost 4 bases and the J segment 1 base; nucleotides outside the gene matches: 8. This CDR3 region has 18 residues. The chain's CDR3 is CASSWGQGGIGNTGELFF. DNA of the CDR3: TGTGCCAGCAGTTGGGGACAGGGGGGAATAGGGAACACCGGGGAGCTGTTTTTT.

This clonotype was recorded at least ten times. The J gene is TRBJ1-1, the V gene TRBV20-1; D remains unclear. The germline V gene encodes CDR1 DFQATT and CDR2 SNEGSKA (reference sequence). V lost 3 bases and J lost 3, with 5 bases in between. CDR3 size: 11 residues. CDR3 region: CSASEYTEAFF. CDR3 sequence (DNA): TGCAGTGCTAGCGAGTACACTGAAGCTTTCTTT.

The V gene is TRBV20-1, the J gene TRBJ1-4, with a possible D match to TRBD1 (6 bases). In germline, CDR1 is DFQATT, CDR2 SNEGSKA (reference sequence). With 4 bases removed from V and 8 bases from J, the gap between germline ends came to 14 bases. This CDR3 comprises 13 residues. This CDR3 reads CSATRTGYEKLFF. CDR3 nucleotides: TGCAGTGCTACCCGTACAGGGTACGAAAAACTGTTTTTT.

The chain couples TRBV7-9 to TRBJ1-1; TRBD1 is a possible D gene (6 bases). V lost 4 bases and J lost 5, with 17 bases in between. The germline V gene encodes CDR1 SEHNR and CDR2 FQNEAQ (reference sequence). CDR3 length equals 15 residues. In DNA form, the CDR3 reads TGTGCCAGCAGCTCGATTGTGGGGGCGCCTACTGAAGCTTTCTTT. It encodes CASSSIVGAPTEAFF.

This chain uses TRBV20-1 with TRBJ1-1; D call uncertain. This CDR3 has 13 residues. Germline V CDR1 and CDR2: DFQATT, SNEGSKA (reference sequence). V was trimmed by 4 bases and J by 0 bases, leaving 9 bases between them. This chain's CDR3 is CSATGELNTEAFF. In nucleotides, the CDR3 is TGCAGTGCTACAGGCGAGTTGAACACTGAAGCTTTCTTT.